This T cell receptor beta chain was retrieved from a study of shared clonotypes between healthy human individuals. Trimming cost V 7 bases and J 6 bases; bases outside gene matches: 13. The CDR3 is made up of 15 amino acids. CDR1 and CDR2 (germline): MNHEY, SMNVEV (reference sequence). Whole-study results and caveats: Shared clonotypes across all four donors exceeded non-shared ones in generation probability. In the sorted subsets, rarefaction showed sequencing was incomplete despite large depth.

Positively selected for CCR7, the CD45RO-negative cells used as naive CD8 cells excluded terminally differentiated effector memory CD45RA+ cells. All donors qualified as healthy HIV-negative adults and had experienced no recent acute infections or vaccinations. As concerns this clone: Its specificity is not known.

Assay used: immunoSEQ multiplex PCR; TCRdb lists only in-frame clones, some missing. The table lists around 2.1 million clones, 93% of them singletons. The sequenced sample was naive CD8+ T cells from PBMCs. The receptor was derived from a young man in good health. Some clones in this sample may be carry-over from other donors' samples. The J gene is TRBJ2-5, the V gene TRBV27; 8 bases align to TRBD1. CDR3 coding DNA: TGTGCCAGCACCCCCCCCGGGACAGGAAAACAGACCCAGTACTTC. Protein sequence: CASTPPGTGKQTQYF.